The clone carrying this TCR beta chain was seen more than once but under ten times. The data are from a study of T cells in Graves' hyperthyroidism and ophthalmopathy. The CDR3 contains 13 residues. The germline gives CDR1 MNHEY, CDR2 SVGEGT. Unmatched junction bases numbered 4, after V lost 6 bases and J lost 7 bases. RNA transcripts provided the source from which TCR beta CDR3 regions were amplified. Carried out on the TCR CDR3, a first-round RT-PCR used the HTBI primer set. TCRdb processed the multiplex PCR reads anew with MiXCR; each CDR3 protein has one entry. The data contain 620,000 or so distinct CDR3 sequences, around 15% of them singletons.

The V gene is TRBV6-2 or TRBV6-3, the J gene TRBJ2-7; TRBD2 matches 12 bases. Material for sequencing was blood. The TCR comes from a woman in her 50s with Graves' ophthalmopathy. CDR3 nucleotide sequence: TGTGCCAGCAGAGGACTAGCGGGATGGGAGCAGTACTTC. Protein: CASRGLAGWEQYF.